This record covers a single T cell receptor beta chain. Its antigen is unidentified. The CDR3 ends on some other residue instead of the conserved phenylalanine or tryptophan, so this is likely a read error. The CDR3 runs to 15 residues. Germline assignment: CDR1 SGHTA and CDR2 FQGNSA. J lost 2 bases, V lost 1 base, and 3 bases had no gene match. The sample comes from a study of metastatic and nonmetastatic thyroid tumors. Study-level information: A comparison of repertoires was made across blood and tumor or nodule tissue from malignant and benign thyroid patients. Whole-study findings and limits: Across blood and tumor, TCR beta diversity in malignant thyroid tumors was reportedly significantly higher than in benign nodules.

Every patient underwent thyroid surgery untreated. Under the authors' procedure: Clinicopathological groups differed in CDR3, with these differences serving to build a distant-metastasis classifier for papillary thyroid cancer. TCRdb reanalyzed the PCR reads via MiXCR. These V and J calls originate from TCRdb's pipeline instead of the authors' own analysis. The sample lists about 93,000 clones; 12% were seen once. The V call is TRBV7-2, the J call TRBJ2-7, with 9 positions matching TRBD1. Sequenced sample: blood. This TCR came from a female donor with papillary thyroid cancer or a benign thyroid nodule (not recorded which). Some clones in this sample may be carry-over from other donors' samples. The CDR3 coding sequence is TGTGCCAGCAGCTTAGGCGGGACAGGGACCTACGAGCAGTACTAC. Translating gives CASSLGGTGTYEQYY.